This TCR beta chain was documented in a study of blood T cells in healthy people across ages. Study in general: With template switching, about one barcoded beta molecule was captured per two T cells. The study's findings and limits: Long-lived and aged donors differed, with more naive CD4+ cells and higher diversity in the long-lived. No conclusive comparison of naive versus antigen-experienced cells was possible with unsorted PBMCs.

The CDR3 totals 17 residues. The V end was cut by 7 bases, the J end by 0 bases, with 20 bases between. Germline V gives CDR1 SEHNR, CDR2 FQNEAQ (reference sequence). As for this clonotype: Antigen unknown.

A J-beta primer mix and a sample-barcoded 5' primer were used in a second PCR of roughly 6 to 11 cycles. Every cDNA was tagged by a template-switch adaptor with 12 random nucleotides. Each CDR3 protein gets one entry after TCRdb re-called the 5' RACE reads with MiXCR. In the table there are about 1.1 million distinct CDR3 sequences, about two fifths of which are singletons. This receptor was obtained from a man aged 18 to 35 in good health. This chain links TRBV7-9 with TRBJ2-3; D unresolved. The sequencing sample was made of blood. The CDR3 nucleotides read TGTGCCAGCACCAATCTTGGGGTAATTACTAGCACAGATACGCAGTATTTT. Residues: CASTNLGVITSTDTQYF.